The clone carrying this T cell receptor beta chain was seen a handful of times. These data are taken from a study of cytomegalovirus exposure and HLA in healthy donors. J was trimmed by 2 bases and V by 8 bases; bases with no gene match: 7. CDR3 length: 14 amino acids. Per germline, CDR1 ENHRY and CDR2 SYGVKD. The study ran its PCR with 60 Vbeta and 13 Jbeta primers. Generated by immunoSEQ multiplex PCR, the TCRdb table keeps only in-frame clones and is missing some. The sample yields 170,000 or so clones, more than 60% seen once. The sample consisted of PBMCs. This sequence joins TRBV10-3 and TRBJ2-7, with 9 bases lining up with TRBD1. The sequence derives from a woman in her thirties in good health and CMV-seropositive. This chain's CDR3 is CAISPRQGAYEQYF. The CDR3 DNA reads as TGTGCCATCTCGCCCAGACAGGGGGCCTACGAGCAGTACTTC.